The 4 T cell receptor beta chains reported below all come from one sample, sequenced in a study of T-cell memory formation after mild COVID-19. From the 5' RACE reads, TCRdb called clonotypes with MiXCR, one entry per CDR3 protein. This table holds roughly 320,000 distinct CDR3 sequences, 28% found once. Material: PBMCs or a T cell subset sorted from them (not recorded which). All receptors derive from an adult woman who had mild COVID-19 (a few samples of this study predate the infection). Cell type and time point are not known.

A few counts support this clonotype. V usage is TRBV6-6 and J usage is TRBJ2-7; D is unresolved. Germline V lookup: CDR1 MNHNY, CDR2 SVGAGI (reference sequence). The CDR3 loop spans 14 amino acids. Trimming took off 0 bases at V and 7 bases at J, with 13 bases between the two ends. CDR3 sequence: CASSYSSLLEEQYF. CDR3 bases: TGTGCCAGCAGTTACTCGAGTTTGCTTGAAGAGCAGTACTTC.

The rearrangement uses TRBV6-2 or TRBV6-3 and TRBJ2-5; 10 positions match TRBD2. This CDR3 contains 14 residues. The germline V gene has CDR1 MNHEY and CDR2 SVGEGT. V trimming: 6 bases; J trimming: 7 bases; junction bases outside the gene matches: 8. The CDR3 loop is CASRGASGRATQYF. As DNA, the CDR3 is TGTGCCAGCAGAGGGGCTAGCGGGAGAGCGACCCAGTACTTC.

The table lists this clonotype with a few counts. The rearrangement joins TRBV5-1 to TRBJ1-6; D is ambiguous. Trimming shortened V by 3 bases and J by 2 bases, and 9 bases separated the two germline ends. Looked up from germline, CDR1 is SGHRS and CDR2 is YFSETQ. The CDR3 totals 15 residues. The CDR3 loop is CASSSGSTYNSPLHF. CDR3 nucleotide sequence: TGCGCCAGCAGCTCGGGGAGCACCTATAATTCACCCCTCCACTTT.

The chain couples TRBV15 to TRBJ2-7, with D unclear. Germline lookup yields CDR1 LNHNV and CDR2 YYDKDF (reference sequence). V lost 5 bases to trimming and J lost 2 bases, with 16 bases between them. CDR3 length: 15 residues. The CDR3 spells CATSGSSRSAYEQYF. The DNA for the CDR3 is TGTGCCACCAGCGGCTCATCACGGTCGGCCTACGAGCAGTACTTC. Variable domain in full (rest from reference TRBV15 and TRBJ2-7): DAMVIQNPRYQVTQFGKPVTLSCSQTLNHNVMYWYQQKSSQAPKLLFHYYDKDFNNEADTPDNFQSRRPNTSFCFLDIRSPGLGDTAMYLCATSGSSRSAYEQYFGPGTRLTVT.